The clone carrying this T cell receptor (beta chain) was counted a single time. The data were obtained in a study of shared clonotypes between healthy human individuals. The length of the CDR3 is 20 residues. Germline V gene lookup returns CDR1 SGHDN and CDR2 FVKESK. V was shortened by 4 bases and J by 4 bases, with 31 bases between the two germline ends. Profiling relied on immunoSEQ multiplex PCR, and the TCRdb table lists in-frame clones only, not all of them. The sample consists of around 500,000 clones, approximately 82% of them appearing once. V usage is TRBV14 and J usage is TRBJ1-2, with unresolved D. Input material: PBMCs. The receptor's source is a woman in her forties in good health. Some clones in this sample may be carry-over from other donors' samples. In DNA form, the CDR3 reads TGTGCCAGCAGCCCTTTCCAATCCCCGAGGAGGAAAATTTGGACCTATGGCTACACCTTC. Protein sequence: CASSPFQSPRRKIWTYGYTF.